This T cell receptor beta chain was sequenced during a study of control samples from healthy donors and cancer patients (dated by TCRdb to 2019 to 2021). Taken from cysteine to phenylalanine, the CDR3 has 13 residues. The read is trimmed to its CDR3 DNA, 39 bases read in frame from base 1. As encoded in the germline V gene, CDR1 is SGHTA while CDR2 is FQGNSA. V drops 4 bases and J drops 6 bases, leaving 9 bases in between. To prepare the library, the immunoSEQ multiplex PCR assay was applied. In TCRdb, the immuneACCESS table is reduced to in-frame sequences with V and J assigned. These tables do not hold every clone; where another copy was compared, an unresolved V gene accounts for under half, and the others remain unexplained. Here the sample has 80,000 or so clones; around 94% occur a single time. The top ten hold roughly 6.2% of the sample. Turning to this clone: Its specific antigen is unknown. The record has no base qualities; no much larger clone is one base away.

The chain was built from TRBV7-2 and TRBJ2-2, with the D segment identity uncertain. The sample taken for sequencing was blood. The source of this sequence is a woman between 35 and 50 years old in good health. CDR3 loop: CASSSFVAGELFF. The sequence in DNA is TGTGCCAGCAGCTCCTTCGTTGCCGGGGAGCTGTTTTTT.